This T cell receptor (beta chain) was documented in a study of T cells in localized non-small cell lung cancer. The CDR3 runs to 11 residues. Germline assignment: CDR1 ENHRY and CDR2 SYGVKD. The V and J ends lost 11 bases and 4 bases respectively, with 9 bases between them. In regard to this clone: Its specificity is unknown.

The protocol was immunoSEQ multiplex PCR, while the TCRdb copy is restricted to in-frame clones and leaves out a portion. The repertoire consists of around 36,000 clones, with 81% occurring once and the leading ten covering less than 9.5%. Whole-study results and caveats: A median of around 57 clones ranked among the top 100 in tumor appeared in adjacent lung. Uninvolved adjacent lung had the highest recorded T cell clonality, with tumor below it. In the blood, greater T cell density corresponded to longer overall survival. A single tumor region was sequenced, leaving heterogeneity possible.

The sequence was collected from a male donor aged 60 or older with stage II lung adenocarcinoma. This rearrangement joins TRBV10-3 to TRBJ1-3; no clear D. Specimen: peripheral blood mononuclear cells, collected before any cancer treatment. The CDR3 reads CAAMRGNTIYF. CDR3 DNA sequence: TGTGCCGCCATGCGAGGAAACACCATATATTTT.